This TCR beta chain was found in a study of long-term antiretroviral therapy in people with HIV. Per germline, CDR1 SGHDT and CDR2 YYEEEE. With 4 bases clipped from V and 3 bases from J, the junction kept 10 bases outside the gene matches. The CDR3 is 16 residues long. Runs used v3.0 of the immunoSEQ assay and were done at survey level. Clones were read by immunoSEQ multiplex PCR, and TCRdb kept only the in-frame ones, dropping some. The sample holds about 28,000 clones, 70% to 90% seen once. The sample was unsorted PBMCs, taken 0.8 years after starting antiretroviral therapy. The chain combines TRBV5-6 with TRBJ1-2; 9 nucleotides line up with TRBD1. The source is a young woman with HIV. CDR3 DNA sequence: TGTGCCAGCAGCCAGGACAGGGGCACCCCTTACTATGGCTACACCTTC. Amino acid sequence: CASSQDRGTPYYGYTF.